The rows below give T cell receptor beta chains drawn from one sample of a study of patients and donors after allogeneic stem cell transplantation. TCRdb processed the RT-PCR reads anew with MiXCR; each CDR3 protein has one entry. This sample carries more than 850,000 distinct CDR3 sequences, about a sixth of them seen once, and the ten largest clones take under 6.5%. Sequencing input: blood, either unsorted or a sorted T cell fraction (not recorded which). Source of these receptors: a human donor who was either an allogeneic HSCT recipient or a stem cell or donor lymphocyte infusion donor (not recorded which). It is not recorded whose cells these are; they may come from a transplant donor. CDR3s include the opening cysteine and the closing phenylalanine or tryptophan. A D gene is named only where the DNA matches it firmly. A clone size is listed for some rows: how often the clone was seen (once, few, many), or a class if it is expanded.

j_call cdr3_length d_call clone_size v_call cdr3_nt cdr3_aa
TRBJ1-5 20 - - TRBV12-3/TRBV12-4 TGTGCCAGCAGGGCGGGCCGCCGGACGGATTCCACCGAGACCAATCAGCCCCAGCATTTT CASRAGRRTDSTETNQPQHF
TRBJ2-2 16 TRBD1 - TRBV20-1 TGCAGTGCTCTTCAACCTGGACAGGGATTCACCGGGGAGCTGTTTTTT CSALQPGQGFTGELFF
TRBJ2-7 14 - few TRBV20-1 TGCAGTGCTGGGGGGGGGCCAGTCGGATCCGAGCAGTACTTC CSAGGGPVGSEQYF
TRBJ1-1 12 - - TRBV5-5 TGTGCCAGCAGCACCCGGACGGCTGAAGCTTTCTTT CASSTRTAEAFF
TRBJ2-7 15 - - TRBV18 TGTGCCAGCTCACCAGCGCGCAGCTACTCCTACGAGCAGTACTTC CASSPARSYSYEQYF
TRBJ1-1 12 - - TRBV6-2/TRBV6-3 TGTGCCACCACCCGGGGGGACACTGAAGCTTTCTTT CATTRGDTEAFF
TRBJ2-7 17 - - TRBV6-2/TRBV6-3 TGTGCCAGCAGTTACCATCGGACGGCACCTAGCTCCTACGAGCAGTACTTC CASSYHRTAPSSYEQYF
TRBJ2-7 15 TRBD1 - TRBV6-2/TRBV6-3 TGTGCCAGCAGTCACCCCGGGACAGGGACCTACGAGCAGTACTTC CASSHPGTGTYEQYF
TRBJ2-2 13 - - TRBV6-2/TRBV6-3 TGTGCCAGCAGTTACGGCCCTCCCGGGGAGCTGTTTTTT CASSYGPPGELFF
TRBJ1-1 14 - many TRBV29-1 TGCAGCGTTGCTTTTGCCAGACAGAACACTGAAGCTTTCTTT CSVAFARQNTEAFF
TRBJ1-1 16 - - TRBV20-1 TGCAGTGCCAGGAAGGCCACGGGCGGAATGAACACTGAAGCTTTCTTT CSARKATGGMNTEAFF
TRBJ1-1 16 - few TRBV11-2 TGTGCCAGCAGCTTAGGTTTTTCAACCCCGACGGACTCGGCTTTCTTT CASSLGFSTPTDSAFF
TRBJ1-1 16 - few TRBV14 TGTGCCAGCAGCCCCAAGATGTCAGGGCCCAGACCTGAAGCTTTCTTT CASSPKMSGPRPEAFF
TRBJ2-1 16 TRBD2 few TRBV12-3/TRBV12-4 TGTGCCAGCAGTCTCGGGTGGTCTAGCGGCCGCAATGAGCAGTTCTTC CASSLGWSSGRNEQFF
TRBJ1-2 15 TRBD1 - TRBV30 TGTGCCTGGAGTCCACGGGGGACAGGGGGCTTCGGCTACACCTTC CAWSPRGTGGFGYTF
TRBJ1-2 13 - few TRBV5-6 TGTGCCAGCAGCTGGGGACGGGGGGTAGGTGGTACCTTC CASSWGRGVGGTF
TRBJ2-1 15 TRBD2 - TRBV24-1 TGTGCCACCAGCTCACTAGCGGTCTCCTACAATGAGCAGTTCTTC CATSSLAVSYNEQFF
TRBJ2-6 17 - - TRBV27 TGTGCCAGCACTTTTTTGGGGACGGACTCTGGGGCCAACGTCCTGACTTTC CASTFLGTDSGANVLTF
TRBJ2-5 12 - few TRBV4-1 TGCGCCAGCAGCCACATAGTAGGGACCCAGTACTTC CASSHIVGTQYF
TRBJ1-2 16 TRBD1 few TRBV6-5 TGTGCCAGCAGTTACTGGGACAGGGCGACGTACTATGGCTACACCTTC CASSYWDRATYYGYTF
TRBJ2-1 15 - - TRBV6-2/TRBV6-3 TGTGCCAGCAGTTCATCAGGGGCCCCTTATAATGAGCAGTTCTTC CASSSSGAPYNEQFF
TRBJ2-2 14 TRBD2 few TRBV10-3 TGTGCCATCCTCAAAGCGGGATACACCGGGGAGCTGTTTTTT CAILKAGYTGELFF
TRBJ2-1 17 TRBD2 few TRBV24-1 TGTGCCACCAGTGATTCCTTACTAGCGGGAGGGCCGTATGAGCAGTTCTTC CATSDSLLAGGPYEQFF
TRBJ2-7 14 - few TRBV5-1 TGCGCCAGCAGCATAACTACTGGTCCCCACGAGCAGTACTTC CASSITTGPHEQYF
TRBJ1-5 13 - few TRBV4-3 TGCGCCAGCAGCCACCTAGGGGATCAGCCCCAGCATTTT CASSHLGDQPQHF
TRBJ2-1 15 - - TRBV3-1 TGTGCCAGCAGCCAAGCAGTTGGCAGCCTAAGGGGGCAGTTCTTC CASSQAVGSLRGQFF
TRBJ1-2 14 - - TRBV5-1 TGCGCCAGCAGCTTCGAAACTGCTAACTATGGCTACACCTTC CASSFETANYGYTF
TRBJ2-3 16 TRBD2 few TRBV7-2 TGTGCCAGCAGCTTAGGACGGCTAGCGGGGGCAGATACGCAGTATTTT CASSLGRLAGADTQYF
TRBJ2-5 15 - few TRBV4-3 TGCGCCAGCAGCCAAGAAGGCAGCTCCCAGGAGACCCAGTACTTC CASSQEGSSQETQYF
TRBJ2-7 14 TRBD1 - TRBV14 TGTGCCAGCAGCCGGACCGGGACAGACTACGAGCAGTACTTC CASSRTGTDYEQYF
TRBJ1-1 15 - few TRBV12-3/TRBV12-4 TGTGCCAGCAGTTTAGCTGTGAGCAGGGGCACTGAAGCTTTCTTT CASSLAVSRGTEAFF
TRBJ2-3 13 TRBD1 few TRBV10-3 TGTGCCGCCGGACAGGGGAGCACAGATACGCAGTATTTT CAAGQGSTDTQYF
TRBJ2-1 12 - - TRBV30 TGTGCCTGGAGGGACCCTTACAATGAGCAGTTCTTC CAWRDPYNEQFF
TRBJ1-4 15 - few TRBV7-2 TGTGCCAGCAGCGCAACGACCCAGTCTGACGAAAAACTGTTTTTT CASSATTQSDEKLFF
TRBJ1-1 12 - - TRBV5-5 TGTGCCAGCAGGTTCAGGGAGACTGAAGCTTTCTTT CASRFRETEAFF
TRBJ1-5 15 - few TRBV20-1 TGCAGTGCTAAAGAGGACATGGAGGGGGGTCAGCCCCAGCATTTT CSAKEDMEGGQPQHF
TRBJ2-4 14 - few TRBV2 TGTGCCGTCCTACAGGAGCCGTCCAAAAACATTCAGTACTTC CAVLQEPSKNIQYF
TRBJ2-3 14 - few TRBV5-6 TGTGCCAGCAGCCCATACAGGATCACAGATACGCAGTATTTT CASSPYRITDTQYF
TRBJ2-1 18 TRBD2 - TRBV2 TGTGCCAGCAGTGGGTCCTCGGGGACTAGCGGTACTTACAATGAGCAGTTCTTC CASSGSSGTSGTYNEQFF
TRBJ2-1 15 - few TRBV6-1 TGTGCCAGCAGTCCCTTTACGCCCTCCTACAATGAGCAGTTCTTC CASSPFTPSYNEQFF
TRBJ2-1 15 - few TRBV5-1 TGCGCCAGCAGCTTGGCAGTTGGATCCTACAATGAGCAGTTCTTC CASSLAVGSYNEQFF
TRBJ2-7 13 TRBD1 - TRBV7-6 TGTGCCAGCAGCTCGGACAGGGGTAGCGAGCAGTACTTC CASSSDRGSEQYF
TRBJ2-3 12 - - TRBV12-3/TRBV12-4 TGTGCCAGCAGTACCCACCTTGATACGCAGTATTTT CASSTHLDTQYF
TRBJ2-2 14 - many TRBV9 TGTGCCAGCAGCGCGAGGAGCCTAGCCGGGGAGCTGTTTTTT CASSARSLAGELFF
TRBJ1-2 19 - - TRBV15 TGTGCCACCAGCAGAGATCTGGGAGGGTTTGGAGAATCTAACTATGGCTACACCTTC CATSRDLGGFGESNYGYTF
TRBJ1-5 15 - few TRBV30 TGTGCCTGGAGTGTGGCAGTACATAGCAATCAGCCCCAGCATTTT CAWSVAVHSNQPQHF
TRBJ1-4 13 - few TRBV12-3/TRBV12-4 TGTGCCAGCAGTTCCAGATCCGTCGAAAAACTGTTTTTT CASSSRSVEKLFF
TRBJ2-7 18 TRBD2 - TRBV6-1 TGTGCCAGCACCCCCCGGGGGACTAGCGGGCACAAAGCCTACGAGCAGTACTTC CASTPRGTSGHKAYEQYF
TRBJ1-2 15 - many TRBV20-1 TGCAGTGCTAGAGACGGACAGAAAGACAACTATGGCTACACCTTC CSARDGQKDNYGYTF
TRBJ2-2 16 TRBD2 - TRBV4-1 TGCGCCAGCAGCCAAGGCGCACTAGCGGGAGCCGGGGAGCTGTTTTTT CASSQGALAGAGELFF
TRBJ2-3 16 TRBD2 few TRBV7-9 TGTGCCAGCAGCTTAGATACTAGCGGGGGCACAGATACGCAGTATTTT CASSLDTSGGTDTQYF
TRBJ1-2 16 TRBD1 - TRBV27 TGTGCCAGCAGTCCTCTACAGGGGTTGGCGGGCTATGGCTACACCTTC CASSPLQGLAGYGYTF
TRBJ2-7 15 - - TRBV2 TGTGCCAGCAGTCGAGCCGGGACTGGCTCCTACGAGCAGTACTTC CASSRAGTGSYEQYF
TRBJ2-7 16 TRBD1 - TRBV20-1 TGCAGTGCCCAGATCGGGGGACAGGGGGCTGTCAACGAGCAGTACTTC CSAQIGGQGAVNEQYF